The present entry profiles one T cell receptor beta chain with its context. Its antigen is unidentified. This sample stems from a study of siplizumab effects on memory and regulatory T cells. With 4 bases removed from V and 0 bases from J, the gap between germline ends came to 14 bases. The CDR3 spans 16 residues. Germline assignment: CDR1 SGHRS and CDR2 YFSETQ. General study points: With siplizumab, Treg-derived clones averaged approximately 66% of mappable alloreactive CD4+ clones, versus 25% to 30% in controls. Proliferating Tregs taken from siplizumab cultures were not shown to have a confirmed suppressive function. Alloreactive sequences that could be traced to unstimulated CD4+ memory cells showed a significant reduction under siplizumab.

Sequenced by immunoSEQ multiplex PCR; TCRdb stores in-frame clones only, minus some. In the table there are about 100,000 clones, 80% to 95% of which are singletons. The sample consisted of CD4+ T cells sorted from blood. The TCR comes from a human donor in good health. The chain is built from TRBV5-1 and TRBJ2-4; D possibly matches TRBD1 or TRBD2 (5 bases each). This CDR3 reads CASSPGTGTAKNIQYF. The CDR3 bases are TGCGCCAGCAGCCCAGGAACCGGGACAGCCAAAAACATTCAGTACTTC.